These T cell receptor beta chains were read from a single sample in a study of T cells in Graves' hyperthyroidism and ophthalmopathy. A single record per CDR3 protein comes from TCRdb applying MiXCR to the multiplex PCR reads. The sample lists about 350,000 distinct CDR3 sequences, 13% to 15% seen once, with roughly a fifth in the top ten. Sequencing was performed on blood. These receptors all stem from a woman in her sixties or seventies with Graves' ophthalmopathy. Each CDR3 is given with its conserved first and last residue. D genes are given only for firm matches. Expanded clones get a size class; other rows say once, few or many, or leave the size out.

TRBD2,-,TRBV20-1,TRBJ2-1,TGCAGTGCTAGAGACCCCGCTAGCGGGTTAAACAATGAGCAGTTCTTC,CSARDPASGLNNEQFF
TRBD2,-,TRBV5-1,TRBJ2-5,TGCGCCAGCAGCTTGGCGGGCAGCGGGAGTACCCAAGAGACCCAGTACTTC,CASSLAGSGSTQETQYF
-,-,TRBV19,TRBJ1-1,TGTGCCAGTAGTCTAAAGAAGGACACTGAAGCTTTCTTT,CASSLKKDTEAFF
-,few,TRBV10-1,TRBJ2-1,TGCGCCAGCAGTGAATTAGGGAACCACAATGAGCAGTTCTTC,CASSELGNHNEQFF
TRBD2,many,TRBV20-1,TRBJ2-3,TGCAGTGCTACTAGCGGGAGTCACACAGATACGCAGTATTTT,CSATSGSHTDTQYF
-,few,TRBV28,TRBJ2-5,TGTGCCAGCAGTGGGGGCGGGGCCGGAGGAGAGACCCAGTACTTC,CASSGGGAGGETQYF
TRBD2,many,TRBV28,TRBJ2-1,TGTGCCAGCAGTTTCCGGACTAGCGGATACAATGAGCAGTTCTTC,CASSFRTSGYNEQFF
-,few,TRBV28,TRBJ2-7,TGTGCCAGCAGGAAGACAGTACCCTACGAGCAGTACTTC,CASRKTVPYEQYF
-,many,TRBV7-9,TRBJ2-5,TGTGCCAGCAGCCCCGTGGGGGTACAAGAGACCCAGTACTTC,CASSPVGVQETQYF
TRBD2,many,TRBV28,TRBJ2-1,TGTGCCAGCAGTCCCGCTGGACTAGCGGGGACTGGGTTCTTC,CASSPAGLAGTGFF
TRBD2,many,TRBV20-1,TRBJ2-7,TGCAGTGCGGCTGGACTAGCACCGTACGAGCAGTACTTC,CSAAGLAPYEQYF
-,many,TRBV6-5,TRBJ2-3,TGTGCCAGCAGTTACTCAGGAGCAGATACGCAGTATTTT,CASSYSGADTQYF
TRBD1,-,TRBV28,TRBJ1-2,TGTGCCAGCAGTACGGGACAGGTACACTATGGCTACACCTTC,CASSTGQVHYGYTF
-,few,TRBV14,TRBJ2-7,TGTGCCAGCAGCCAAGATACTGAGCAGTACTTC,CASSQDTEQYF
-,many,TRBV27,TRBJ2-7,TGTGCCAGCAGTTTAAGGATAGCCTCCTACGAGCAGTACTTC,CASSLRIASYEQYF
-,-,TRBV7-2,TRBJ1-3,TGTGCCAGCAGCGCCCGACAGATCCGCTCTGGAAACACCATATATTTT,CASSARQIRSGNTIYF
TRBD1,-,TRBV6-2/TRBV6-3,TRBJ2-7,TGTGCCAGCAGGGAGGACAGGGGGAAGGCGGAGCAGTACTTC,CASREDRGKAEQYF
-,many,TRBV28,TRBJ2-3,TGTGCCAGCAGTTTTTTGGGTACGCAGTATTTT,CASSFLGTQYF
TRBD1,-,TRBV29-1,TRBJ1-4,TGCAGCGTTGAGACCCCAACAGGGGTTGGCGAAAAACTGTTTTTT,CSVETPTGVGEKLFF
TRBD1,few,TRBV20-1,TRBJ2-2,TGCAGTGCTACCGACAGGGGGAACACCGGGGAGCTGTTTTTT,CSATDRGNTGELFF
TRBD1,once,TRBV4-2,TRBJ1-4,TGTGCCAGCAGCCAACCCGGACAGGGTGGGAGTGAAAAACTGTTTTTT,CASSQPGQGGSEKLFF
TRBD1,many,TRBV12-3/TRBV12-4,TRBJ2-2,TGTGCCAGCAGTTCCCTTTTCGGGACAGGGAACACCGGGGAGCTGTTTTTT,CASSSLFGTGNTGELFF
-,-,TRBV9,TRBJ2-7,TGTGCCAGCAGCACCGAGACAGATTCCTACGAGCAGTACTTC,CASSTETDSYEQYF
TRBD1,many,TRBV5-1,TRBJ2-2,TGCGCCAGCAGCTTGGTCGGGACAGGAGAGACCGGGGAGCTGTTTTTT,CASSLVGTGETGELFF
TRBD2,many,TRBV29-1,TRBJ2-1,TGCAGCGGACTAGCGGGGGGCGGCGGAGAGCAGTTCTTC,CSGLAGGGGEQFF
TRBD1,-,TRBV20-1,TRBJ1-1,TGCAGTGCTAATCCCGGGACAGGGCGTACTGAAGCTTTCTTT,CSANPGTGRTEAFF
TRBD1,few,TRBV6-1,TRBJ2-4,TGTGCCAGCAGTTATGGGACAGAAAACATTCAGTACTTC,CASSYGTENIQYF
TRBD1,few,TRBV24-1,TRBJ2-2,TGTGCCACCAGTGACCGCCCGGGACAGGGTTTTGTAGGATCCGGGGAGCTGTTTTTT,CATSDRPGQGFVGSGELFF
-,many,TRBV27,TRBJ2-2,TGTGCCAGCAGTTCGAACACCGGGGAGCTGTTTTTT,CASSSNTGELFF
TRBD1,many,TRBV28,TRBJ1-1,TGTGCCAGCAGTGGAATGACAGGGATGAACACTGAAGCTTTCTTT,CASSGMTGMNTEAFF
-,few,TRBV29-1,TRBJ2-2,TGCAGCGTTGTTTTATCCGGGAGAGGCACCGGGGAGCTGTTTTTT,CSVVLSGRGTGELFF
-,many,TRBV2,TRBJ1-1,TGTGCCAGCAGTATGTACACTGAAGCTTTCTTT,CASSMYTEAFF
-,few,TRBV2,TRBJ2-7,TGTGCCAGCAGTGGGGACAGACTAGGGGAATACGAGCAGTACTTC,CASSGDRLGEYEQYF
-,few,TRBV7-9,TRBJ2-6,TGTGCCAGCAGCAGAACCGGGGCCAACGTCCTGACTTTC,CASSRTGANVLTF
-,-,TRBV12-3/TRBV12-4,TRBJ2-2,TGTGCCAGCAGTTTACGGGAGAGTCTCCCCGGGGAGCTGTTTTTT,CASSLRESLPGELFF
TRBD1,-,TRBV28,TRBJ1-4,TGTGCCAGCAGCTCAGCCGACAGGGTTGAAAAACTGTTTTTT,CASSSADRVEKLFF
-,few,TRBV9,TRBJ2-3,TGTGCCAGCAGCGTAGGCGGGGCTTACACAGATACGCAGTATTTT,CASSVGGAYTDTQYF
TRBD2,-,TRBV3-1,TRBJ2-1,TGTGCCACCCAGCGGGGGTCCTACAATGAGCAGTTCTTC,CATQRGSYNEQFF
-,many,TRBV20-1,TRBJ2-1,TGCAGTGCTAGTGGGCTAGCGATCGATGAGCAGTTCTTC,CSASGLAIDEQFF